This T cell receptor beta chain was observed in a study of neurological immune-mediated disorders. General study findings and limits: The study found no CDR3 amino acid sequences shared by expanded clones across subjects, suggesting private repertoires in all groups. The greatest TCR clonal expansion appeared in HTLV-1-associated myelopathy and the smallest, falling below healthy controls, in multiple sclerosis.

One entry per CDR3 protein, called by TCRdb with MiXCR from the 5' RACE reads. The sample holds 11,000 to 15,000 distinct CDR3 sequences, approximately 7.7% seen once. By sample fraction, this clonotype is medium-sized. Its antigen is unidentified. A blood bank in Maryland, USA, provided the volunteers who served as healthy controls. Sorted libraries were derived from roughly 1 million CD4+ or CD8+ T cells. CDR1 and CDR2 (germline): KGHSH, LQKENI. This CDR3 is 18 amino acids long. J gave up 8 bases and V 0 bases, and 14 bases lay outside the gene matches. J is TRBJ2-1 and V is TRBV18; 9 nucleotides line up with TRBD2. Sequenced material: CD8+ T cells from blood. This TCR came from a woman aged 40 to 50 in good health. The CDR3 region is CASSPPGSGGGAGHEQFF. The CDR3 DNA reads TGTGCCAGCTCACCACCCGGATCCGGCGGGGGGGCCGGGCATGAGCAGTTCTTC.